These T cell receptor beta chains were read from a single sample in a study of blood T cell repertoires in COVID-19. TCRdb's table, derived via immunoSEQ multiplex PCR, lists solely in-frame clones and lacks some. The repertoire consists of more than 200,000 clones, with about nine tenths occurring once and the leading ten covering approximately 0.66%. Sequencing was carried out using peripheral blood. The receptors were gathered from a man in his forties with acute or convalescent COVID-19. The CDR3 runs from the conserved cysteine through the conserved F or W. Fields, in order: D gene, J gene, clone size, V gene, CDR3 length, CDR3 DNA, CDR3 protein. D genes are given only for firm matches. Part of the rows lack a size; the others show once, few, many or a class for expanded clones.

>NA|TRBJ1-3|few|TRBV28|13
TGTGCCAGCAGCAGGGGCGGGTGGAACACCATATATTTT
CASSRGGWNTIYF
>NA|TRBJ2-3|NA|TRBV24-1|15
TGTGCCACCAGTGATCCATCCACTAGCACAGATACGCAGTATTTT
CATSDPSTSTDTQYF
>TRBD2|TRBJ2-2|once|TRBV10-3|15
TGTGCCATCGCGGGGGATATTGCGAACACCGGGGAGCTGTTTTTT
CAIAGDIANTGELFF
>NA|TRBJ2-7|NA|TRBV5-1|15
TGCGCCAGCAGCTTATCTGGCGGGGGCCGATACGAGCAGTACTTC
CASSLSGGGRYEQYF
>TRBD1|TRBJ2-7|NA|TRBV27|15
TGTGCCAGCAGCCTACTACTCGGACAGGGCTTGGAGCAGTACTTC
CASSLLLGQGLEQYF
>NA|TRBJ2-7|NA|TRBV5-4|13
TGTGCCAGCAGCCCCACTAGTACCTACGAGCAGTACTTC
CASSPTSTYEQYF
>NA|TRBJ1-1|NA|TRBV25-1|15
TGTGCCAGCAGTGGACAGACCTACATGAACACTGAAGCTTTCTTT
CASSGQTYMNTEAFF
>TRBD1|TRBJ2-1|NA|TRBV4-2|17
TGTGCCAGCAGCCAAAACCCGGGACAGGGACCCTACAATGAGCAGTTCTTC
CASSQNPGQGPYNEQFF
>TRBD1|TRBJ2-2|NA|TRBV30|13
TGTGCCGGGCGACAGGGGGCGAACGGGGAGCTGTTTTTT
CAGRQGANGELFF
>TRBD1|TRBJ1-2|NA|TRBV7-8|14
TGTGCCAGCAGCCCCCAGGGGGTATTGGGAGGCTACACCTTC
CASSPQGVLGGYTF
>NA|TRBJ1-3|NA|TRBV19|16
TGTGCCAGTAGTTTCCCCGACACAGCCTCTGGAAACACCATATATTTT
CASSFPDTASGNTIYF
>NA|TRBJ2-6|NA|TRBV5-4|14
TGTGCCAGCAGCCAGGAAACTGGGGCCAACGTCCTGACTTTC
CASSQETGANVLTF
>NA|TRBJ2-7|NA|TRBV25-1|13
TGTGCCAGCAGTGAATATGGCTTGGACGAGCAGTACTTC
CASSEYGLDEQYF
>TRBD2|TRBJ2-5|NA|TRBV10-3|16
TGTGCCATCAGTGGGGGACTAGCGGGAATCTATGAGACCCAGTACTTC
CAISGGLAGIYETQYF
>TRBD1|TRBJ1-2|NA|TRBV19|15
TGTGCCAGTAGGGTTGGACAGGGGGCTAACTATGGCTACACCTTC
CASRVGQGANYGYTF
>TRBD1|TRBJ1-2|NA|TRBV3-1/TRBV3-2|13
TGTGCCAGCAGTCAGACAGGGGGCTATGGCTACACCTTC
CASSQTGGYGYTF
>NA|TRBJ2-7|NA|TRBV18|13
TGTGCCAGCTCACCACAGAGGAACTACGAGCAGTACTTC
CASSPQRNYEQYF
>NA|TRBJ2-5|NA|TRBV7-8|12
TGTGCCACCCAGGGACTGCAAGAGACCCAGTACTTC
CATQGLQETQYF
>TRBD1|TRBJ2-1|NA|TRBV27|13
TGTGCCAGCAGGTGGGACAGTAAAAATGAGCAGTTCTTC
CASRWDSKNEQFF
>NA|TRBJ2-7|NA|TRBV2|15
TGTGCCAGCAGGGGCTTGGAAAGGTGGTCCTACGAGCAGTACTTC
CASRGLERWSYEQYF
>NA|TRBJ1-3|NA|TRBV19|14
TGTGCCAGTAGTACAGGGAACTCTGGAAACACCATATATTTT
CASSTGNSGNTIYF
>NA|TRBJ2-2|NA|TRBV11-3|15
TGTGCCAGCAGCTCGACCGGGAAGAACACCGGGGAGCTGTTTTTT
CASSSTGKNTGELFF
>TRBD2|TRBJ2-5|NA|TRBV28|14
TGTGCCAGCAGCCAAGTAGCGGGAAGGGAGACCCAGTACTTC
CASSQVAGRETQYF
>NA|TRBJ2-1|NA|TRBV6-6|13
TGTGCCAGCACCCTCGCGGAGAACAATGAGCAGTTCTTC
CASTLAENNEQFF
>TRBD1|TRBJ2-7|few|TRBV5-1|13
TGCGCCAGCAGCCTAGGACAGGGCGTCGAGCAGTACTTC
CASSLGQGVEQYF
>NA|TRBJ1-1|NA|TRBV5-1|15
TGCGCCAGCAGCCCCCGGGTGGCGTCTAATGATGAAGCTTTCTTT
CASSPRVASNDEAFF
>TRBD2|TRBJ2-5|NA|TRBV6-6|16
TGTGCCAGCAGGTCGCACCTAGCGGGGCCCCAAGAGACCCAGTACTTC
CASRSHLAGPQETQYF
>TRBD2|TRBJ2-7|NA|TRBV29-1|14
TGCAGCGCCCGGGGACTAGCGGGAGGGCCTGAGCAGTACTTC
CSARGLAGGPEQYF
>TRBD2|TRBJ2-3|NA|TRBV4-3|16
TGCGCCAGCAGCCAAGAGGTCCCTAGCGGGGCAGATACGCAGTATTTT
CASSQEVPSGADTQYF
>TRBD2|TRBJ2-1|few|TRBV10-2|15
TGCGCCAGCAGGGAACTAGCGGGAGCGATTAGTGAGCAGTTCTTC
CASRELAGAISEQFF
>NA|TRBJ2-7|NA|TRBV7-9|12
TGTGCCAGCAGCTTATCTGGGGCCGAGCAGTACTTC
CASSLSGAEQYF
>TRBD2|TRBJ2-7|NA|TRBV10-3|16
TGTGCCATCAGTGAGGAAATAAGCGGGAGCATCTACGAGCAGTACTTC
CAISEEISGSIYEQYF
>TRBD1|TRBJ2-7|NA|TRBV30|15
TGTGCCTGGAGTAGGGACAGGGTCCGATCCTACGAGCAGTACTTC
CAWSRDRVRSYEQYF
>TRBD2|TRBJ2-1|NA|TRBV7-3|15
TGTGCCAGCAGCTTTACTAGCGGGACCTACAATGAGCAGTTCTTC
CASSFTSGTYNEQFF